One and the same sample provided the 23 T cell receptor beta chains below, sequenced in a study of blood T cell repertoires in COVID-19 (dated by TCRdb to the early 2020s). Libraries were made using the immunoSEQ multiplex PCR assay. TCRdb retrieved this table from immuneACCESS and kept in-frame rearrangements only. Not all clones are present; in checked studies, unresolved V genes account for under half, and no reason is known for the remainder. The sample table holds tens of thousands of clones, of which nearly 90% were seen once. The leading ten clones occupy approximately 9% of the sample. The sample was peripheral blood. Every receptor here comes from a human donor in a cohort sampled during active COVID-19.

This clone was observed once. V is TRBV2 and J is TRBJ2-5; D perhaps matches TRBD2 (5 bases). Per germline, CDR1 SNHLY and CDR2 FYNNEI. V dropped 3 bases and J dropped 5 bases, with 10 bases sitting between them. The CDR3 consists of 13 residues. CDR3 DNA: TGTGCCAGCAGTGATTTACGGAGGGAGACCCAGTACTTC. Translation gives CASSDLRRETQYF.

This chain links TRBV6-5 with TRBJ1-6; a possible D gene is TRBD1 (6 bases). CDR1 and CDR2 from the germline V gene are MNHEY and SVGAGI. The CDR3 extends over 14 amino acids. Trimming took off 6 bases at V and 8 bases at J, with 14 bases between the two ends. CDR3 residues: CASRNRVRDSPLHF. The CDR3 bases are TGTGCCAGCAGAAACAGGGTTCGCGATTCACCCCTCCACTTT.

This clone was recorded only once. The chain has TRBV6-1 and TRBJ2-7; weak D call: TRBD1 (5 bases). Trimming left V 0 bases short and J 2 bases short, with 8 bases between. Germline CDR1 reads MNHNS; CDR2 reads SASEGT. The CDR3 covers 14 residues. CDR3 sequence: CASSEARGAYEQYF. In DNA, the CDR3 is TGTGCCAGCAGTGAAGCAAGGGGCGCCTACGAGCAGTACTTC.

The chain employs TRBV18 and TRBJ2-1; 10 nucleotides line up with TRBD1. The CDR3 contains 15 residues. CDR1 and CDR2 from the germline V gene are KGHSH and LQKENI. Germline trimming cut 6 bases from V and 5 bases from J; bases unmatched to any gene: 7. The CDR3 coding sequence is TGTGCCAGCTCTCCGACAGGGGGCGGAAACAATGAGCAGTTCTTC. Protein: CASSPTGGGNNEQFF.

The genes are TRBV3-1 (or the pseudogene TRBV3-2) and TRBJ1-6, with TRBD1 as a possible D gene (6 bases). CDR3 size: 15 residues. The germline V and J ends were trimmed by 6 bases and 0 bases, with 9 bases remaining between them. Germline CDR1 is LGHDT and CDR2 is YNNKEL (reference sequence). DNA for the CDR3: TGTGCCAGCAGTACAGGGAGCTCCTATAATTCACCCCTCCACTTT. It encodes CASSTGSSYNSPLHF.

The chain is built from TRBV6-6 and TRBJ1-5; 8 bases match TRBD1. This CDR3 comprises 15 residues. V lost 6 bases to trimming and J lost 3 bases; unmatched junction nucleotides: 7. The germline V gene has CDR1 MNHNY and CDR2 SVGAGI (reference sequence). In nucleotides, the CDR3 is TGTGCCAGCAGGCCCGGGACAGGTCTCAATCAGCCCCAGCATTTT. Protein product: CASRPGTGLNQPQHF.

The CDR3 here is CASSLGDRAGGYTF. The CDR3, as DNA: TGTGCCAGCAGCTTAGGCGACAGGGCAGGTGGCTACACCTTC. The V call is TRBV13, the J call TRBJ1-2; TRBD1 matches 7 bases. Germline trimming cut 0 bases from V and 7 bases from J; bases unmatched to any gene: 5. The CDR3 is made up of 14 amino acids. CDR1 and CDR2 (germline): PRHDT, FYEKMQ (reference sequence).

The chain recombines TRBV7-9 with TRBJ2-2, with a weak D call TRBD1 (5 bases). Looked up from germline, CDR1 is SEHNR and CDR2 is FQNEAQ (reference sequence). V was shortened by 8 bases and J by 2 bases, with 18 bases between the two germline ends. The CDR3 spans 16 residues. CDR3 residues: CASDEATVINTGELFF. In DNA, the CDR3 is TGTGCCAGCGATGAAGCGACAGTTATTAACACCGGGGAGCTGTTTTTT. The variable domain in full, completed from reference TRBV7-9 and TRBJ2-2, reads DTGVSQNPRHKITKRGQNVTFRCDPISEHNRLYWYRQTLGQGPEFLTYFQNEAQLEKSRLLSDRFSAERPKGSFSTLEIQRTEQGDSAMYLCASDEATVINTGELFFGEGSRLTVL.

This clone was counted a single time. The rearrangement joins TRBV7-3 to TRBJ2-3, with 8 bases identical to TRBD2. Germline V gene sequence: CDR1 SGHTA, CDR2 FQGTGA. V lost 3 bases and J lost 3; bases outside the gene matches: 8. The CDR3 spans 16 residues. DNA of the CDR3: TGTGCCAGCAGCTTGACGGGGGGGCCAAAGACAGATACGCAGTATTTT. It encodes CASSLTGGPKTDTQYF.

J is TRBJ2-2 and V is TRBV3-1 (or the pseudogene TRBV3-2), with no clear D. Germline lookup yields CDR1 LGHDT and CDR2 YNNKEL (reference sequence). Trimming left V 1 base short and J 2 bases short, with 5 bases between. This CDR3 has 14 residues. The CDR3, as DNA: TGTGCCAGCAGCCAAGCCCTTAACACCGGGGAGCTGTTTTTT. Translated, it gives CASSQALNTGELFF.

The V call is TRBV9, the J call TRBJ1-1; no reliable D call. Trimming removed 0 bases at V and 1 base at J, with 10 bases between. Germline CDR1 and CDR2: SGDLS and YYNGEE. This CDR3 contains 15 residues. The CDR3 sequence is CASSVGQTGNTEAFF. CDR3 DNA: TGTGCCAGCAGCGTAGGTCAGACGGGGAACACTGAAGCTTTCTTT.

Written as DNA, the CDR3 is TGTGCCAGCAGCACCGGGGGCTCTGGAAACACCATATATTTT. Protein: CASSTGGSGNTIYF. The rearrangement links TRBV9 to TRBJ1-3; the D gene is possibly TRBD1 (5 bases). The CDR3 runs 14 residues. Germline lookup yields CDR1 SGDLS and CDR2 YYNGEE. Between the trimmed V and J ends, which lost 4 bases and 0 bases, there was a span of 8 bases. Combining the CDR3 with reference TRBV9 and TRBJ1-3 gives the whole variable domain DSGVTQTPKHLITATGQRVTLRCSPRSGDLSVYWYQQSLDQGLQFLIQYYNGEERAKGNILERFSAQQFPDLHSELNLSSLELGDSALYFCASSTGGSGNTIYFGEGSWLTVV.

This chain links TRBV7-9 with TRBJ1-2; D not resolved. V was clipped by 0 bases and J by 5 bases, with 7 bases between them. The germline gives CDR1 SEHNR, CDR2 FQNEAQ (reference sequence). This CDR3 has 13 residues. The DNA for the CDR3 is TGTGCCAGCAGCTTAGCCCTTTCTTATGGCTACACCTTC. This encodes CASSLALSYGYTF.

The CDR3: CATSSIDKAGGPADTQYF. CDR3 DNA sequence: TGTGCCACCAGCAGCATAGACAAAGCGGGGGGGCCCGCAGATACGCAGTATTTT. The chain couples TRBV15 to TRBJ2-3, with TRBD2 matching over 10 bases. Germline V lookup: CDR1 LNHNV, CDR2 YYDKDF (reference sequence). V lost 3 bases, J lost 4 bases, and 13 bases stayed unmatched. The CDR3 has 18 amino acids.

V usage is TRBV6-1 and J usage is TRBJ2-2, with TRBD2 matching over 14 bases. This CDR3 contains 23 residues. V gave up 0 bases and J gave up 6 bases; unmatched junction bases: 21. Germline V gives CDR1 MNHNS, CDR2 SASEGT. Written as DNA, the CDR3 is TGTGCCAGCAGTGAAGCCCGGCGGGGGGCTCAGAGTGGGACTAGCGGGAGTGCCGGGGAGCTGTTTTTT. This gives the protein CASSEARRGAQSGTSGSAGELFF.

The V and J genes are TRBV21-1 and TRBJ1-6; the table's D call of TRBD1 was not tested on the DNA. TRBV21-1 is shown as a pseudogene. This CDR3 contains 17 residues. CDR3 in amino acids: CASSKAGQARKNSPLHF. CDR3 DNA sequence: TGTGCCAGCAGCAAAGCGGGACAGGCGCGGAAGAATTCACCCCTCCACTTT.

The chain recombines TRBV7-9 with TRBJ2-5; 10 positions agree with TRBD2. Germline V gene lookup returns CDR1 SEHNR and CDR2 FQNEAQ (reference sequence). The J segment lost 1 base and the V segment lost 1 base, leaving 6 bases of the junction unmatched. The CDR3 extends over 17 amino acids. Here the CDR3 DNA reads TGTGCCAGCAGCTTAGTCCCGGCTAGCGGGGGCCAAGAGACCCAGTACTTC. This encodes CASSLVPASGGQETQYF.

The chain carries TRBV5-1 and TRBJ1-3, with D perhaps matching TRBD1 (5 bases). The CDR3 contains 16 residues. Trimming pared 2 bases from V and 0 bases from J, leaving 12 bases between. Germline assignment: CDR1 SGHRS and CDR2 YFSETQ. The CDR3 DNA sequence: TGCGCCAGCAGCTTTCTCGACAGCAACTCTGGAAACACCATATATTTT. Translating it yields CASSFLDSNSGNTIYF.

This sequence joins TRBV6-5 and TRBJ2-2; 10 positions agree with TRBD2. This CDR3 has 15 amino acids. The trim removed 6 bases at V and 6 bases at J, leaving 7 bases unmatched. Per the germline V gene, CDR1 is MNHEY and CDR2 is SVGAGI. The CDR3 region is CASRYTSGVAGELFF. The DNA for the CDR3 is TGTGCCAGCAGATACACTAGCGGGGTGGCCGGGGAGCTGTTTTTT.

This chain uses TRBV15 with TRBJ2-5, with D perhaps matching TRBD2 (5 bases). Deletions cut 0 bases from V and 0 bases from J, with 11 bases between. The CDR3 totals 16 residues. Germline CDR1 reads LNHNV; CDR2 reads YYDKDF (reference sequence). DNA of the CDR3: TGTGCCACCAGCAGAGATATGGCGGGCTACCAAGAGACCCAGTACTTC. It translates to CATSRDMAGYQETQYF.

A few counts support this clone. The V gene is TRBV6-1, the J gene TRBJ1-4; D not certain. Germline CDR1 reads MNHNS; CDR2 reads SASEGT. Trimming stripped 2 bases from V and 3 bases from J, with 10 bases between. This CDR3 has 15 residues. CDR3 protein: CASSESEQPNEKLFF. The CDR3 region has the DNA TGTGCCAGCAGTGAATCCGAACAGCCTAATGAAAAACTGTTTTTT.

The chain is built from TRBV5-1 and TRBJ2-7; 10 bases agree with TRBD1. CDR1 is SGHRS, CDR2 YFSETQ, per germline. With 1 base clipped from V and 4 bases from J, the junction kept 8 bases outside the gene matches. The CDR3 runs to 16 residues. The CDR3 spells CASSLNFGTGVYEQYF. CDR3 DNA sequence: TGCGCCAGCAGCTTGAATTTTGGGACAGGGGTTTACGAGCAGTACTTC.

The chain recombines TRBV4-2 with TRBJ2-1; no clear D. CDR3 size: 14 residues. Trimming removed 4 bases from V and 7 bases from J, with 14 bases in between. The germline V gene encodes CDR1 LGHNA and CDR2 YNFKEQ. In nucleotides, the CDR3 is TGTGCCAGCAGCCCCGAGGTTATGGAGAATGAGCAGTTCTTC. Encoded protein: CASSPEVMENEQFF.